These 17 T cell receptor beta chains originate from one sample sequenced in a study of post-analysis software for immune sequencing data. Study-wide results and caveats: Several TRBV segments were more frequent in patients than controls; TRBV5-6, TRBV5-1 and TRBV20-1 belonged to this group.

Unique molecular identifiers tagged the TCR beta cDNA libraries. TCRdb re-called the PCR reads with MiXCR, one entry per CDR3 protein. Of 650,000 to 850,000 distinct CDR3 sequences detected, 35% to 55% appear once; the ten largest clones hold roughly 4.5%. Their antigens are not known. Sequenced material: blood. The origin of the receptors is a girl under 18 with multiple sclerosis.

In this sample, this clonotype turned up a few times. The chain couples TRBV29-1 to TRBJ2-7; 12 positions match TRBD2. Germline V gene lookup returns CDR1 SQVTM and CDR2 ANQGSEA. CDR3 length: 12 residues. V gave up 6 bases and J gave up 7 bases; unmatched junction bases: 4. CDR3 sequence reads: CSVGLAGGEQYF. The CDR3 nucleotides are TGCAGCGTGGGGCTAGCGGGAGGGGAGCAGTACTTC.

The chain uses TRBV7-9 and TRBJ1-2; TRBD1 aligns across 9 bases. Trimming removed 5 bases from V and 12 bases from J; junction bases left unmatched: 16. CDR3 size: 15 residues. Germline lookup yields CDR1 SEHNR and CDR2 FQNEAQ (reference sequence). CDR3 in DNA: TGTGCCAGCAGCCAAGGGACAGGGAACCTTATGAGGAACACCTTC. This codes for CASSQGTGNLMRNTF. The whole variable domain, remainder taken from reference TRBV7-9 and TRBJ1-2, is DTGVSQNPRHKITKRGQNVTFRCDPISEHNRLYWYRQTLGQGPEFLTYFQNEAQLEKSRLLSDRFSAERPKGSFSTLEIQRTEQGDSAMYLCASSQGTGNLMRNTFGSGTRLTVV.

The chain couples TRBV25-1 to TRBJ1-4; perhaps TRBD1 as D (6 bases). V gave up 1 base and J gave up 8 bases, with 14 bases separating them. The CDR3 runs 15 residues. Per germline, CDR1 MGHDK and CDR2 SYGVNS. The CDR3 protein is CASSESMGAGEKLFF. Written as DNA, the CDR3 is TGTGCCAGCAGTGAATCTATGGGGGCTGGGGAAAAACTGTTTTTT.

The rearrangement joins TRBV24-1 to TRBJ2-1, with D possibly matching TRBD1 (5 bases). Germline V lookup: CDR1 KGHDR, CDR2 SFDVKD. Between the trimmed V and J ends, which lost 9 bases and 4 bases, there was a span of 9 bases. The CDR3 is 12 amino acids. This CDR3 reads CATGARYNEQFF. The CDR3 nucleotides read TGTGCCACCGGGGCCAGGTACAATGAGCAGTTCTTC.

This clonotype appeared a few times. The rearrangement links TRBV2 to TRBJ2-3; D is perhaps TRBD2 (5 bases). The V gene's germline CDR1 is SNHLY and CDR2 FYNNEI. Deletions cut 7 bases from V and 0 bases from J, with 11 bases between. The CDR3 totals 14 residues. In DNA form, the CDR3 reads TGTGCCAGCATAGGGCGGACTAGCACAGATACGCAGTATTTT. Its protein product is CASIGRTSTDTQYF.

The chain recombines TRBV6-5 with TRBJ1-2; a possible D gene is TRBD1 (6 bases). Looked up from germline, CDR1 is MNHEY and CDR2 is SVGAGI. This CDR3 has 17 residues. The ends were cut back, 0 bases at V and 5 bases at J, with 19 bases in the middle. This CDR3 reads CASSYSGGQSGWYGYTF. In DNA, the CDR3 is TGTGCCAGCAGTTACTCGGGGGGCCAGTCAGGCTGGTATGGCTACACCTTC.

The rearrangement uses TRBV2 and TRBJ2-7; 12 bases line up with TRBD1. Germline V gene lookup returns CDR1 SNHLY and CDR2 FYNNEI. This CDR3 region has 15 residues. The trim removed 3 bases at V and 7 bases at J, leaving 7 bases unmatched. CDR3 sequence (DNA): TGTGCCAGCAGTGATGGGACAGGGGGCTCGAGGGAGCAGTACTTC. Translation: CASSDGTGGSREQYF.

This sequence joins TRBV9 and TRBJ2-1; 8 bases fit TRBD2. The CDR3 loop spans 18 amino acids. Germline CDR1 reads SGDLS; CDR2 reads YYNGEE. V trimming: 4 bases; J trimming: 0 bases; junction bases outside the gene matches: 12. CDR3 nucleotide sequence: TGTGCCAGCAGCAACCCCAAGGACAGCGGGAGCTCCTACAATGAGCAGTTCTTC. It is translated as CASSNPKDSGSSYNEQFF.

This clonotype was observed at least ten times. The J gene is TRBJ2-3, the V gene TRBV29-1, with 7 bases that match TRBD2. CDR1 SQVTM and CDR2 ANQGSEA come from the germline V gene. V was clipped by 5 bases and J by 2 bases; unmatched bases: 7. This CDR3 is 14 amino acids long. CDR3 protein: CSVIRGGFTDTQYF. CDR3 bases: TGCAGCGTTATACGCGGGGGATTCACAGATACGCAGTATTTT.

The chain is built from TRBV5-6 and TRBJ1-1; D uncertain. The CDR3 contains 14 residues. Germline V gene sequence: CDR1 SGHDT, CDR2 YYEEEE. The germline V and J ends were trimmed by 3 bases and 2 bases, with 11 bases remaining between them. CDR3 protein: CASSWVVFNTEAFF. The CDR3 DNA reads as TGTGCCAGCAGCTGGGTAGTGTTCAACACTGAAGCTTTCTTT.

This chain joins TRBV5-5 and TRBJ2-1, with D perhaps being TRBD1 or TRBD2 (5 bases each). Germline V gene data show CDR1 as SGHKS and CDR2 as YYEKEE (reference sequence). CDR3 length: 14 amino acids. V dropped 4 bases and J dropped 5 bases, with 13 bases sitting between them. Here the CDR3 reads CASSPWDGDNEQFF. In DNA form, the CDR3 reads TGTGCCAGCAGCCCGTGGGACGGAGACAATGAGCAGTTCTTC.

In its sample, this clonotype was seen a few times. V is TRBV7-2 and J is TRBJ1-2, with D tentatively TRBD1 (5 bases). Germline lookup yields CDR1 SGHTA and CDR2 FQGNSA. V was trimmed by 2 bases and J by 9 bases, leaving 13 bases between them. The CDR3 extends over 13 amino acids. CDR3 residues: CASSLWVRESYTF. CDR3 DNA: TGTGCCAGCAGCTTATGGGTCAGGGAGAGCTACACCTTC.

This clonotype was counted only a few times. The rearrangement uses TRBV5-5 and TRBJ2-5, with D possibly matching TRBD2 (6 bases). Trimming took 4 bases from V and 0 from J, leaving 16 bases between them. The CDR3 length is 16 residues. Germline-derived CDR1 and CDR2 are SGHKS and YYEKEE (reference sequence). The CDR3 here is CASSPGDFPYQETQYF. DNA for the CDR3: TGTGCCAGCAGCCCTGGGGACTTCCCGTACCAAGAGACCCAGTACTTC.

The chain uses TRBV20-1 and TRBJ1-2; 8 nucleotides line up with TRBD1. Trimming removed 1 base from V and 5 bases from J; junction bases left unmatched: 3. The V gene's germline CDR1 is DFQATT and CDR2 SNEGSKA (reference sequence). This CDR3 has 13 residues. In nucleotides, the CDR3 is TGCAGTGCTAGAGTGGGACAGGAATATGGCTACACCTTC. Translated: CSARVGQEYGYTF.

The chain employs TRBV5-1 and TRBJ2-1; D remains ambiguous. The CDR3 runs 13 residues. V lost 4 bases and J 4 bases, leaving 9 bases between the germline ends. Germline assignment: CDR1 SGHRS and CDR2 YFSETQ. The CDR3 region has the DNA TGCGCCAGCAGCCATGGACCATACAATGAGCAGTTCTTC. Encoded protein: CASSHGPYNEQFF.

The V gene is TRBV20-1, the J gene TRBJ2-7; TRBD1 might be the D (5 bases). Germline lookup yields CDR1 DFQATT and CDR2 SNEGSKA (reference sequence). The CDR3 totals 16 residues. Trimming shortened V by 1 base and J by 2 bases, and 18 bases separated the two germline ends. The CDR3 DNA sequence: TGCAGTGCTAGAGGTCAGGGTTCCCAGCCTCCCTACGAGCAGTACTTC. Residues: CSARGQGSQPPYEQYF.

This clonotype was detected a few times. The rearrangement joins TRBV20-1 to TRBJ2-5; 10 positions match TRBD1. Losses at the gene ends were 1 base for V and 5 bases for J; bases not matched to a gene: 10. CDR3 length equals 16 residues. Germline V CDR1 and CDR2: DFQATT, SNEGSKA (reference sequence). CDR3 amino acids: CSARGTRDRGWETQYF. CDR3 nucleotides: TGCAGTGCTAGAGGAACCCGGGACAGGGGTTGGGAGACCCAGTACTTC.